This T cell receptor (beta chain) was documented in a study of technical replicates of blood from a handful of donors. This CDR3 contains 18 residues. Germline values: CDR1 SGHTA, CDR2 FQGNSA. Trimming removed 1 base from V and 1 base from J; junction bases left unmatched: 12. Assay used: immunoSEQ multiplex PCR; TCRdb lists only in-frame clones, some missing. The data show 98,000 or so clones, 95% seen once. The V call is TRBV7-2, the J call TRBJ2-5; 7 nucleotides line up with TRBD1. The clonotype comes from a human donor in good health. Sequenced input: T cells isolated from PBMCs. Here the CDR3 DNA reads TGTGCCAGCAGCTTAGTAGAGCCGGGACAGCCCTTCCAAGAGACCCAGTACTTC. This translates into CASSLVEPGQPFQETQYF.